The subject of this entry is one T cell receptor beta chain. Its cognate antigen is unknown. Per germline, CDR1 ENHRY and CDR2 SYGVKD. The CDR3 is made up of 13 amino acids. The V end lost 3 bases, the J end lost 5 bases, and 8 bases lay between the germline ends. The sample originates from a study of radiation and T cells in renal cell carcinoma. Clones were read by immunoSEQ multiplex PCR, and TCRdb kept only the in-frame ones, dropping some. The data show roughly 100,000 clones, 65% to 90% seen once. The study's findings and limits: In blood, top tumor clones expanded by 2 weeks, shrinking by 4. Without pretreatment biopsies, baseline tumor clonotype presence was undetermined.

Time point specified: baseline pretreatment blood. The treatment is: 15 Gy SBRT to primary tumor, nephrectomy 4 weeks later. Blood was sampled at baseline, 2 weeks and 4 weeks after SBRT. This chain links TRBV10-3 with TRBJ2-1, with D possibly TRBD1 on 6 matching bases. The TCR originated in a man aged 50 to 60 with renal cell carcinoma. The material was blood, obtained from a patient whose treatment included radiotherapy and nephrectomy. The CDR3 DNA follows: TGTGCCATCAGTGAAAAGGGGGACAATGAGCAGTTCTTC. Residues: CAISEKGDNEQFF.